The 26 T cell receptor beta chains given below trace back to one sample, sequenced in a study of blood T cell repertoires in COVID-19. Clones were read by immunoSEQ multiplex PCR, and TCRdb kept only the in-frame ones, dropping some. The sample lists approximately 200,000 clones, roughly 81% occurring once. Sequenced sample: peripheral blood. All receptors derive from a woman older than 75 with COVID-19, enrolled during active disease.

For this clone: Other DNA sequences in the same sample also yield this CDR3. The chain employs TRBV19 and TRBJ1-2; D may be TRBD1 (5 bases). CDR1 and CDR2 (germline): LNHDA, SQIVND (reference sequence). Trimming left V 3 bases short and J 5 bases short, with 13 bases between. This CDR3 contains 14 residues. The CDR3 reads CASSITGGGYGYTF. CDR3 nucleotides: TGTGCCAGTAGTATTACTGGGGGAGGGTATGGCTACACCTTC.

As concerns this clone: This specimen includes other DNA sequences encoding the same CDR3. The genes are TRBV5-1 and TRBJ2-2; D possibly corresponds to TRBD1 (5 bases). This CDR3 has 16 amino acids. The germline V and J ends were trimmed by 3 bases and 2 bases, with 14 bases remaining between them. Germline V gene data show CDR1 as SGHRS and CDR2 as YFSETQ. The CDR3 reads CASSSEGAVNTGELFF. DNA of the CDR3: TGCGCCAGCAGCTCTGAAGGGGCAGTTAACACCGGGGAGCTGTTTTTT.

The gene calls are TRBV4-1 and TRBJ2-5, with TRBD1 matching over 9 bases. The CDR3 is 15 amino acids. V shed 4 bases, J shed 5 bases, and the junction held 8 bases outside the gene matches. CDR1 is MGHRA, CDR2 YSYEKL, per germline. CDR3 loop: CASSRADRGVETQYF. The CDR3 DNA sequence: TGCGCCAGCAGCCGAGCCGACAGGGGGGTGGAGACCCAGTACTTC.

This chain connects TRBV10-3 to TRBJ2-7, with TRBD1 identical over 7 bases. The V segment lost 4 bases and the J segment 2 bases; nucleotides outside the gene matches: 11. Looked up from germline, CDR1 is ENHRY and CDR2 is SYGVKD. The CDR3 has 16 residues. This chain's CDR3 is CAISGGVGQAAYEQYF. The CDR3 DNA reads TGTGCCATCAGTGGGGGAGTCGGACAGGCGGCCTACGAGCAGTACTTC.

The chain employs TRBV2 and TRBJ2-7; 9 bases align to TRBD2. Germline V gene data show CDR1 as SNHLY and CDR2 as FYNNEI. This CDR3 is 15 amino acids long. With V trimmed by 6 bases and J by 3 bases, 9 bases remained unmatched. The CDR3 loop is CASSRRASGDYEQYF. In DNA form, the CDR3 reads TGTGCCAGCAGCCGAAGGGCTAGCGGGGACTACGAGCAGTACTTC.

The chain is built from TRBV18 and TRBJ2-7; perhaps TRBD1 as D (6 bases). The CDR3 is 16 amino acids. Germline-derived CDR1 and CDR2 are KGHSH and LQKENI. With 5 bases removed from V and 9 bases from J, the gap between germline ends came to 26 bases. This CDR3 is CASSYVGQQSSTGQYF. The CDR3 DNA is TGTGCCAGCTCATACGTGGGACAACAATCCTCTACGGGGCAGTACTTC.

V and J are TRBV10-3 and TRBJ2-5; perhaps TRBD1 as D (5 bases). Between the trimmed V and J ends, which lost 3 bases and 5 bases, there was a span of 10 bases. The germline gives CDR1 ENHRY, CDR2 SYGVKD. The CDR3 extends over 13 amino acids. CDR3 sequence reads: CAISDGQGETQYF. CDR3 nucleotide sequence: TGTGCCATCAGTGATGGGCAGGGCGAGACCCAGTACTTC.

V gene TRBV27 combines with J gene TRBJ2-1; possibly TRBD2 for D (6 bases). The CDR3 is 13 residues long. Deletions cut 6 bases from V and 8 bases from J, with 14 bases between. Germline values: CDR1 MNHEY, CDR2 SMNVEV (reference sequence). The CDR3 DNA follows: TGTGCCAGCAGCTATCGGGGGATCCATGAGCAGTTCTTC. It codes for CASSYRGIHEQFF.

This chain connects TRBV5-1 to TRBJ2-7, with TRBD1 as a possible D gene (5 bases). This CDR3 comprises 16 residues. V dropped 0 bases and J dropped 1 base, with 14 bases sitting between them. Germline CDR1 is SGHRS and CDR2 is YFSETQ. The CDR3 DNA sequence: TGCGCCAGCAGCTTGGAGCTCAGGGCCTTTTCCTACGAGCAGTACTTC. Its translation is CASSLELRAFSYEQYF. The full variable domain, rest sourced from reference TRBV5-1 and TRBJ2-7, is KAGVTQTPRYLIKTRGQQVTLSCSPISGHRSVSWYQQTPGQGLQFLFEYFSETQRNKGNFPGRFSGRQFSNSRSEMNVSTLELGDSALYLCASSLELRAFSYEQYFGPGTRLTVT.

This rearrangement joins TRBV7-2 to TRBJ2-1; no definite D call. V lost 5 bases and J 7 bases, leaving 12 bases between the germline ends. Germline-derived CDR1 and CDR2 are SGHTA and FQGNSA. The length of the CDR3 is 13 residues. DNA for the CDR3: TGTGCCAGCAGCCTTGAAGCCGGGAATGAGCAGTTCTTC. Residues: CASSLEAGNEQFF.

The rearrangement uses TRBV10-3 and TRBJ1-1; TRBD1 is a possible D gene (5 bases). Trimming stripped 0 bases from V and 7 bases from J, with 9 bases between. CDR3 size: 13 residues. CDR1 ENHRY and CDR2 SYGVKD come from the germline V gene. CDR3 region: CAISESTGFEAFF. Written as DNA, the CDR3 is TGTGCCATCAGTGAGTCCACAGGCTTTGAAGCTTTCTTT.

V usage is TRBV28 and J usage is TRBJ2-7; D remains ambiguous. Germline lookup yields CDR1 MDHEN and CDR2 SYDVKM. The CDR3 totals 13 residues. The V gene lost 10 bases and the J gene lost 3 bases, with 16 bases spanning the gap. CDR3 bases: TGTGCCACCTCTACCAACTCCTTCTACGAGCAGTACTTC. Translated: CATSTNSFYEQYF.

The chain joins TRBV5-4 to TRBJ2-7, with D possibly matching TRBD2 (6 bases). This CDR3 region has 13 residues. Trimming took off 3 bases at V and 0 bases at J, with 7 bases between the two ends. In germline, CDR1 is SGHNT, CDR2 YYREEE (reference sequence). In DNA, the CDR3 is TGTGCCAGCAGCTGGAGGGACTCCTACGAGCAGTACTTC. It specifies CASSWRDSYEQYF.

V gene TRBV6-1 combines with J gene TRBJ2-1; weak D call: TRBD1 (6 bases). V lost 3 bases, J lost 7 bases, and 22 bases lay in between. This CDR3 contains 17 residues. Per germline, CDR1 MNHNS and CDR2 SASEGT. In DNA, the CDR3 is TGTGCCAGCAGTGACAACCCCTCGGACAGTTACGGGAATGAGCAGTTCTTC. It encodes CASSDNPSDSYGNEQFF.

The chain links TRBV6-1 to TRBJ2-7, with D perhaps TRBD1 (6 bases). The CDR3 extends over 15 amino acids. The V end was cut by 1 base, the J end by 2 bases, with 12 bases between. The germline V gene encodes CDR1 MNHNS and CDR2 SASEGT. The CDR3 is CASSEEAQGAYEQYF. DNA for the CDR3: TGTGCCAGCAGTGAAGAAGCACAGGGCGCCTACGAGCAGTACTTC.

The gene calls are TRBV6-2 or TRBV6-3 and TRBJ2-5; possibly TRBD2 for D (5 bases). CDR3 length: 16 residues. V was clipped by 0 bases and J by 1 base, with 12 bases between them. Germline V gene lookup returns CDR1 MNHEY and CDR2 SVGEGT. CDR3 sequence: CASSYSSADLQETQYF. In DNA form, the CDR3 reads TGTGCCAGCAGTTACTCGTCAGCGGATCTCCAAGAGACCCAGTACTTC.

This chain connects TRBV7-8 to TRBJ2-7, with TRBD2 matching 11 bases. Germline values: CDR1 SGHVS, CDR2 FQNEAQ. The CDR3 sequence is 15 residues long. The junction had 7 bases not matched to a gene; V was cut back by 3 bases and J by 6 bases. The CDR3 DNA reads TGTGCCAGCAGCTTCTTAGCGGGAGGGCCAAGCGAGCAGTACTTC. This codes for CASSFLAGGPSEQYF.

The rearrangement uses TRBV6-6 and TRBJ1-2, with D perhaps matching TRBD1 (6 bases). This CDR3 spans 15 amino acids. Germline values: CDR1 MNHNY, CDR2 SVGAGI (reference sequence). V shed 5 bases and J shed 2 bases, with 15 bases lying between them. In nucleotides, the CDR3 is TGTGCCAGCAGTGCCGCCCCTACAGGGAACTATGGCTACACCTTC. Its protein is CASSAAPTGNYGYTF.

The J gene is TRBJ2-1, the V gene TRBV2; 11 bases align to TRBD2. CDR1 and CDR2 from the germline V gene are SNHLY and FYNNEI. CDR3 length: 14 residues. V lost 6 bases to trimming and J lost 6 bases; unmatched junction nucleotides: 4. The DNA of the CDR3 is TGTGCCAGCAGCGTACTAGCGGGAGTCAATGAGCAGTTCTTC. Translated, it gives CASSVLAGVNEQFF.

The rearrangement links TRBV7-9 to TRBJ1-3; 7 nucleotides match TRBD1. CDR1 is SEHNR, CDR2 FQNEAQ, per germline (reference sequence). The junction had 10 bases not matched to a gene; V was cut back by 5 bases and J by 3 bases. This CDR3 is 16 amino acids long. The CDR3 DNA is TGTGCCAGCAGCCTAGGACAGGCGGCGCTTGGAAACACCATATATTTT. Its translation is CASSLGQAALGNTIYF.

This rearrangement joins TRBV5-1 to TRBJ1-1; 7 positions match TRBD1. From germline, CDR1 is SGHRS and CDR2 YFSETQ. J lost 1 base, V lost 4 bases, and 4 bases had no gene match. CDR3 length equals 14 residues. In DNA, the CDR3 is TGCGCCAGCAGCATAACAGGGGCGAACACTGAAGCTTTCTTT. Protein: CASSITGANTEAFF.

V usage is TRBV30 and J usage is TRBJ2-7; TRBD2 agrees at 8 bases. With 4 bases clipped from V and 3 bases from J, the junction kept 2 bases outside the gene matches. This CDR3 region has 12 residues. Germline values: CDR1 GTSNPN, CDR2 SVGIG (reference sequence). CDR3 region: CAWNRGGYEQYF. The CDR3 region has the DNA TGTGCCTGGAACCGGGGGGGCTACGAGCAGTACTTC.

V usage is TRBV7-2 and J usage is TRBJ2-7; D perhaps matches TRBD2 (7 bases). CDR1 is SGHTA, CDR2 FQGNSA, per germline. This CDR3 is 16 amino acids long. The V gene lost 2 bases and the J gene lost 6 bases, with 20 bases spanning the gap. CDR3 nucleotide sequence: TGTGCCAGCAGCTTAAGGGGGGGGACGTCTCCGAGCGAGCAGTACTTC. Translating it yields CASSLRGGTSPSEQYF.

This rearrangement joins TRBV27 to TRBJ2-3; D might be TRBD1 (6 bases). Looked up from germline, CDR1 is MNHEY and CDR2 is SMNVEV (reference sequence). Between the trimmed V and J ends, which lost 5 bases and 3 bases, there was a span of 15 bases. The length of the CDR3 is 15 residues. CDR3 protein: CASSTAGTRTDTQYF. The CDR3, as DNA: TGTGCCAGCAGTACCGCCGGGACAAGGACAGATACGCAGTATTTT.

J is TRBJ1-5 and V is TRBV2, with D possibly matching TRBD1 (6 bases). CDR1 and CDR2 from the germline V gene are SNHLY and FYNNEI. CDR3 size: 14 residues. Trimming stripped 7 bases from V and 1 base from J, with 11 bases between. The CDR3 DNA reads TGTGCCAGCAATATCAGGGGAAGCAATCAGCCCCAGCATTTT. Protein product: CASNIRGSNQPQHF.

The genes are TRBV9 and TRBJ2-3, with 8 bases that match TRBD2. The junction had 14 bases not matched to a gene; V was cut back by 1 base and J by 4 bases. Germline V lookup: CDR1 SGDLS, CDR2 YYNGEE. The CDR3 totals 18 residues. DNA of the CDR3: TGTGCCAGCAGCGTAAGTCGGGAGGGCCGGGGTGGTTCAGATACGCAGTATTTT. It encodes CASSVSREGRGGSDTQYF.